The 21 T cell receptor beta chains reported below all come from one sample, sequenced in a study of T cells in Graves' hyperthyroidism and ophthalmopathy (dated by TCRdb to between 2018 and 2020). The library was prepared using multiplex PCR. Sequenced using an Illumina HiSeq 2000. The TCR beta CDR3 regions were amplified from RNA transcripts. The TCR CDR3 was subjected to a first round of RT-PCR using the HTBI primer set and the Qiagen OneStep RT-PCR kit. TCRdb trimmed public reads at Q25 via fastp, called clones via MiXCR and kept in-frame beta chains. When rows share a CDR3 protein, they turn into one entry using the most common DNA and genes. Counted in this sample were roughly 700,000 distinct CDR3 sequences; roughly 17% of them appeared once. The ten most abundant clones make up about 14% of the sample. Material: blood. Receptors originate from a man aged 50-60 years with Graves' hyperthyroidism.

Many counts were recorded for this clonotype. The chain is built from TRBV28 and TRBJ2-1; 11 nucleotides line up with TRBD1. Per germline, CDR1 MDHEN and CDR2 SYDVKM. The junction had 10 bases not matched to a gene; V was cut back by 7 bases and J by 8 bases. CDR3 size: 15 residues. CDR3 in DNA: TGTGCCAGCACCCCGAGGGACAGGGGGGAGGATGAGCAGTTCTTC. It encodes CASTPRDRGEDEQFF.

This clonotype was recorded a few times. V usage is TRBV28 and J usage is TRBJ1-5; D call uncertain. Trimming took 7 bases from V and 3 from J, leaving 13 bases between them. The CDR3 totals 14 residues. Germline values: CDR1 MDHEN, CDR2 SYDVKM. CDR3 sequence: CASIRGGFNQPQHF. Here the CDR3 DNA reads TGTGCCAGCATACGGGGAGGGTTCAATCAGCCCCAGCATTTT.

Many counts were recorded for this clonotype. The chain uses TRBV2 and TRBJ1-2, with D possibly TRBD1 on 5 matching bases. This CDR3 is built from 14 residues. Trimming took 8 bases from V and 3 from J, leaving 16 bases between them. Germline assignment: CDR1 SNHLY and CDR2 FYNNEI. The CDR3 coding sequence is TGTGCCAGCGAACGGGACGGAAGAGACTATGGCTACACCTTC. The encoded protein is CASERDGRDYGYTF. Using reference TRBV2 and TRBJ1-2 for the parts outside the CDR3, the full variable domain is EPEVTQTPSHQVTQMGQEVILRCVPISNHLYFYWYRQILGQKVEFLVSFYNNEISEKSEIFDDQFSVERPDGSNFTLKIRSTKLEDSAMYFCASERDGRDYGYTFGSGTRLTVV.

The V and J genes are TRBV15 and TRBJ2-1, with 7 nucleotides matching TRBD1. The CDR3 is 15 amino acids. V shed 1 base, J shed 12 bases, and the junction held 12 bases outside the gene matches. CDR1 LNHNV and CDR2 YYDKDF come from the germline V gene (reference sequence). CDR3 sequence: CATSRVTGASSGQFF. Written as DNA, the CDR3 is TGTGCCACCAGCAGAGTTACAGGGGCGAGTTCGGGGCAGTTCTTC.

This clonotype was observed a handful of times. The gene calls are TRBV20-1 and TRBJ2-1, with 16 bases fitting TRBD2. There are 18 residues in the CDR3. Germline lookup yields CDR1 DFQATT and CDR2 SNEGSKA (reference sequence). V trimming: 7 bases; J trimming: 0 bases; junction bases outside the gene matches: 9. CDR3 coding DNA: TGCAGTGTTAGCCGGGGACTAGCGGGAGGGAGCTCCTACAATGAGCAGTTCTTC. Translating it yields CSVSRGLAGGSSYNEQFF.

This clonotype was picked up many times. The J gene is TRBJ2-5, the V gene TRBV7-6, with no clear D. V dropped 3 bases and J dropped 1 base, with 12 bases sitting between them. From germline, CDR1 is SGHVS and CDR2 FNYEAQ. The CDR3 totals 15 residues. CDR3 protein: CASSFASAPQETQYF. CDR3 in DNA: TGTGCCAGCAGCTTTGCCTCCGCGCCCCAAGAGACCCAGTACTTC.

The count of this clonotype is one. This may stem from a read error, because a much larger clone lies one nucleotide away. The V and J genes are TRBV10-3 and TRBJ2-1; TRBD2 aligns across 10 bases. Germline V gene lookup returns CDR1 ENHRY and CDR2 SYGVKD. With 4 bases clipped from V and 7 bases from J, the junction kept 4 bases outside the gene matches. The CDR3 has 14 residues. Here the CDR3 DNA reads TGTGCCATCAGTGCAGGACTAGCGGTTAATGAGCAGTTCTTC. Protein sequence: CAISAGLAVNEQFF.

The chain employs TRBV10-1 and TRBJ2-2; TRBD2 matches 9 bases. J was trimmed by 1 base and V by 2 bases; bases with no gene match: 5. In germline, CDR1 is WNHNN, CDR2 SYGVQD (reference sequence). The CDR3 consists of 17 residues. In DNA, the CDR3 is TGCGCCAGCAGTGAGAGTTTAGCGGGGGTGAACACCGGGGAGCTGTTTTTT. It encodes CASSESLAGVNTGELFF.

This clonotype was recorded many times. The chain has TRBV28 and TRBJ1-2; D might be TRBD1 (6 bases). The CDR3 has 14 amino acids. Per the germline V gene, CDR1 is MDHEN and CDR2 is SYDVKM. Trimming cost V 3 bases and J 4 bases, with 12 bases left between them. In nucleotides, the CDR3 is TGTGCCAGCAGTTTTCAGGACAGACTCTATGGCTACACCTTC. Protein sequence: CASSFQDRLYGYTF.

This clonotype appeared many times. This chain joins TRBV2 and TRBJ1-2; possibly TRBD1 for D (5 bases). Trimming pared 1 base from V and 8 bases from J, leaving 14 bases between. The CDR3 runs 14 residues. Looked up from germline, CDR1 is SNHLY and CDR2 is FYNNEI. CDR3 amino acids: CASSEDPQGWGYTF. The DNA of the CDR3 is TGTGCCAGCAGTGAAGACCCCCAGGGCTGGGGCTACACCTTC.

This clonotype was observed a few times. The chain uses TRBV7-9 and TRBJ2-7; 8 nucleotides align to TRBD2. Germline loops: CDR1 SEHNR, CDR2 FQNEAQ (reference sequence). V lost 5 bases to trimming and J lost 6 bases; unmatched junction nucleotides: 15. This CDR3 comprises 16 residues. The CDR3 sequence: CASSPRGGLGSIEQYF. The CDR3 region has the DNA TGTGCCAGCAGCCCCCGGGGGGGACTAGGATCGATCGAGCAGTACTTC.

This clonotype was picked up a small number of times. J is TRBJ2-7 and V is TRBV28; 11 bases map to TRBD1. V shed 5 bases and J 5 bases; nucleotides not matched to a gene: 2. The CDR3 runs 13 residues. CDR1 MDHEN and CDR2 SYDVKM come from the germline V gene. The CDR3 DNA sequence: TGTGCCAGCAGTGGACAGGGGGCAGACGAGCAGTACTTC. Amino acids: CASSGQGADEQYF.

The chain employs TRBV5-1 and TRBJ2-3, with unresolved D. The CDR3 is 13 residues long. V lost 3 bases and J 2 bases, leaving 7 bases between the germline ends. Germline V gives CDR1 SGHRS, CDR2 YFSETQ. CDR3 protein: CASSSRNTDTQYF. The CDR3 nucleotides are TGCGCCAGCAGCTCCAGGAACACAGATACGCAGTATTTT.

This clonotype was counted between two and nine times. V gene TRBV6-1 combines with J gene TRBJ2-1; 10 bases align to TRBD2. Germline V lookup: CDR1 MNHNS, CDR2 SASEGT. The CDR3 loop spans 15 amino acids. V dropped 3 bases and J dropped 7; count of bases not matched to a gene: 6. The DNA for the CDR3 is TGTGCCAGCAGTGACAGCGGGGGGGTGGGTAATGAGCAGTTCTTC. The encoded protein is CASSDSGGVGNEQFF.

In its sample, this clonotype was seen a few times. V usage is TRBV19 and J usage is TRBJ2-7; 10 bases align to TRBD2. The CDR3 contains 15 residues. Germline CDR1 is LNHDA and CDR2 is SQIVND (reference sequence). Unmatched junction bases numbered 9, after V lost 5 bases and J lost 5 bases. The CDR3 sequence is CASSEWSLAGDEQYF. CDR3 bases: TGTGCCAGTAGTGAGTGGTCGCTAGCGGGAGACGAGCAGTACTTC. Supplemented by reference TRBV19 and TRBJ2-7, the full variable domain reads DGGITQSPKYLFRKEGQNVTLSCEQNLNHDAMYWYRQDPGQGLRLIYYSQIVNDFQKGDIAEGYSVSREKKESFPLTVTSAQKNPTAFYLCASSEWSLAGDEQYFGPGTRLTVT.

V usage is TRBV7-9 and J usage is TRBJ1-4; D is unclear. This CDR3 is 15 amino acids long. The V gene lost 5 bases and the J gene lost 3 bases, with 13 bases spanning the gap. The germline V gene encodes CDR1 SEHNR and CDR2 FQNEAQ (reference sequence). CDR3 residues: CASSPTRMPNEKLFF. CDR3 DNA sequence: TGTGCCAGCAGCCCAACGCGGATGCCTAATGAAAAACTGTTTTTT.

CDR3 in amino acids: CASSGVAGGPHEQFF. CDR3 nucleotide sequence: TGTGCCAGCAGCGGTGTGGCGGGAGGGCCCCATGAGCAGTTCTTC. The V and J genes are TRBV9 and TRBJ2-1, with TRBD2 matching over 9 bases. The J segment lost 8 bases and the V segment lost 3 bases, leaving 9 bases of the junction unmatched. Germline V gene sequence: CDR1 SGDLS, CDR2 YYNGEE. This CDR3 comprises 15 residues.

This clonotype appeared many times. The rearrangement links TRBV12-3 or TRBV12-4 to TRBJ2-1; 8 bases are a match to TRBD2. CDR3 length: 15 amino acids. J gave up 0 bases and V 6 bases, and 4 bases lay outside the gene matches. CDR3 sequence (DNA): TGTGCCAGCAGGACCGGGACTAGCTCCTACAATGAGCAGTTCTTC. This encodes CASRTGTSSYNEQFF.

This clonotype has at least ten counts. The V call is TRBV9, the J call TRBJ2-5; 11 nucleotides agree with TRBD1. Germline-derived CDR1 and CDR2 are SGDLS and YYNGEE. This CDR3 is 17 amino acids long. V lost 3 bases, J lost 1 base, and 8 bases stayed unmatched. CDR3 region: CASSESGTGGRQETQYF. As DNA, the CDR3 is TGTGCCAGCAGCGAATCCGGGACAGGGGGACGCCAAGAGACCCAGTACTTC.

This clonotype was seen many times. The V and J genes are TRBV10-3 and TRBJ1-4, with 7 bases identical to TRBD1. From germline, CDR1 is ENHRY and CDR2 SYGVKD. The CDR3 totals 14 residues. V shed 4 bases, J shed 7 bases, and the junction held 6 bases outside the gene matches. CDR3 coding DNA: TGTGCCATCAGTGGGACAGGCGGGGTTGAAAAACTGTTTTTT. Protein: CAISGTGGVEKLFF.

This clonotype was detected many times. The chain uses TRBV2 and TRBJ1-3; D possibly corresponds to TRBD1 (5 bases). Germline values: CDR1 SNHLY, CDR2 FYNNEI. The CDR3 contains 13 residues. With 8 bases removed from V and 0 bases from J, the gap between germline ends came to 8 bases. The CDR3 nucleotides read TGTGCCAGCCTCACAGGCTCTGGAAACACCATATATTTT. This encodes CASLTGSGNTIYF.